What follows are 24 T cell receptor beta chains derived from one specimen sequenced in a study of identical twins (dated by TCRdb to 2015 to 2016). Library preparation employed 5' RACE. The sequencer listed for this sample is Illumina HiSeq 2000. TCRdb trimmed the raw reads at Q25, called clones with MiXCR and kept productive beta chains. Rows merge per CDR3 protein into single entries with the most common DNA and genes. The sample records hundreds of thousands of distinct CDR3 sequences, 8% to 9% of which are singletons. The top ten clonotypes cover more than 0.75% of the sample. The same data also went into a second study, on yellow fever vaccine responses in identical twins.

Material for sequencing was PBMCs. The origin of the receptors is a woman between 18 and 30 years old in good health.

The genes are TRBV19 and TRBJ2-1; D unclear. This CDR3 region has 15 residues. Germline V lookup: CDR1 LNHDA, CDR2 SQIVND (reference sequence). Trimming took 7 bases from V and 0 from J, leaving 13 bases between them. CDR3 in amino acids: CASKLGQSSYNEQFF. CDR3 nucleotides: TGTGCCAGTAAGCTTGGGCAAAGCTCCTACAATGAGCAGTTCTTC.

V usage is TRBV11-3 and J usage is TRBJ2-2, with 7 bases fitting TRBD2. This CDR3 has 14 residues. Germline values: CDR1 SGHNT, CDR2 YENEEA. V was pared by 4 bases and J by 3 bases, with 2 bases of the junction left unmatched. The CDR3 DNA sequence: TGTGCCAGCAGCTGGGGGGGGGACACCGGGGAGCTGTTTTTT. It is translated as CASSWGGDTGELFF.

This clonotype was detected ten times or more. This CDR3 reads CASSEQGRGYEQYF. The CDR3 nucleotides are TGTGCCAGCAGTGAACAGGGAAGGGGTTACGAGCAGTACTTC. The chain employs TRBV12-3 or TRBV12-4 and TRBJ2-7; a possible D gene is TRBD1 (6 bases). The CDR3 contains 14 residues. Trimming stripped 5 bases from V and 4 bases from J, with 15 bases between.

This clonotype was counted between two and nine times. V and J are TRBV5-1 and TRBJ2-1; D tentatively reads TRBD1 or TRBD2 (5 bases each). The CDR3 has 14 amino acids. V shed 0 bases and J shed 8 bases, with 12 bases lying between them. The germline gives CDR1 SGHRS, CDR2 YFSETQ. CDR3 in DNA: TGCGCCAGCAGCTTGGCGGGGCCCTGGGATGAGCAGTTCTTC. Its protein product is CASSLAGPWDEQFF.

The chain is built from TRBV27 and TRBJ1-1; 12 bases agree with TRBD1. The CDR3 has 15 amino acids. Germline CDR1 reads MNHEY; CDR2 reads SMNVEV (reference sequence). Losses at the gene ends were 7 bases for V and 5 bases for J; bases not matched to a gene: 8. Here the CDR3 reads CASILLGQGATEAFF. The CDR3 nucleotides read TGTGCCAGCATCCTGCTGGGACAGGGGGCAACTGAAGCTTTCTTT.

The DNA for the CDR3 is TGTGCCAGCAGCGTAGGGGGACAGGGGGCGTCCGGGGAGCTGTTTTTT. It is translated as CASSVGGQGASGELFF. The chain carries TRBV9 and TRBJ2-2; 12 bases map to TRBD1. The CDR3 consists of 16 residues. V gave up 0 bases and J gave up 6 bases; unmatched junction bases: 3. Germline assignment: CDR1 SGDLS and CDR2 YYNGEE.

The J gene is TRBJ1-2, the V gene TRBV10-2; a weak D match, TRBD1 (6 bases). CDR3 length: 13 residues. V lost 8 bases and J 0 bases, leaving 10 bases between the germline ends. Germline loops: CDR1 WSHSY, CDR2 SAAADI. CDR3 DNA: TGCGCCAGCGCCTGGACAGCTAACTATGGCTACACCTTC. Translating it yields CASAWTANYGYTF.

The chain has TRBV10-3 and TRBJ2-1; 10 nucleotides match TRBD2. This CDR3 spans 14 amino acids. J gave up 8 bases and V 6 bases, and 7 bases lay outside the gene matches. CDR1 and CDR2 from the germline V gene are ENHRY and SYGVKD. CDR3 amino acids: CAIRRASGSYEQFF. DNA of the CDR3: TGTGCCATCAGGAGGGCTAGCGGGAGCTATGAGCAGTTCTTC.

This chain joins TRBV6-1 and TRBJ2-5; TRBD2 agrees at 9 bases. The germline CDR1 and CDR2 sequences are MNHNS and SASEGT. The CDR3 extends over 14 amino acids. Trimming took 6 bases from V and 4 from J; bases not matched to a gene: 6. The CDR3 nucleotides read TGTGCCAGCAGCCGGGGACTAGCAGGAGAGACCCAGTACTTC. This sequence encodes CASSRGLAGETQYF.

The chain recombines TRBV30 with TRBJ2-1, with 10 bases fitting TRBD2. The length of the CDR3 is 15 residues. The V gene end was trimmed by 3 bases and the J gene end by 8 bases; junction bases not matched to a gene: 10. The germline gives CDR1 GTSNPN, CDR2 SVGIG (reference sequence). In DNA, the CDR3 is TGTGCCTGGAGGGAACCTAGCGGGAGTCATTATGAGCAGTTCTTC. Translated, it gives CAWREPSGSHYEQFF.

The chain uses TRBV27 and TRBJ2-7; TRBD1 or TRBD2 may be the D gene (5 bases each). Trimming cost V 3 bases and J 6 bases, with 12 bases left between them. Germline V lookup: CDR1 MNHEY, CDR2 SMNVEV (reference sequence). CDR3 length: 13 residues. The CDR3, as DNA: TGTGCCAGCAGTTTCCGGGGCCCATCCGAGCAGTACTTC. It encodes CASSFRGPSEQYF.

The rearrangement links TRBV11-3 to TRBJ2-1; possibly TRBD1 or TRBD2 for D (5 bases each). Germline CDR1 and CDR2: SGHNT and YENEEA. The ends were cut back, 5 bases at V and 5 bases at J, with 13 bases in the middle. CDR3 length equals 14 residues. As DNA, the CDR3 is TGTGCCAGCAGCCCCCGGGACCGCAACAATGAGCAGTTCTTC. This gives the protein CASSPRDRNNEQFF.

The chain employs TRBV10-3 and TRBJ1-2, with TRBD1 matching 8 bases. This CDR3 comprises 12 residues. The trim removed 9 bases at V and 8 bases at J, leaving 8 bases unmatched. Germline V gene lookup returns CDR1 ENHRY and CDR2 SYGVKD. Here the CDR3 DNA reads TGTGCCATACCCCTCGACAGGGGCGGCTACACCTTC. It encodes CAIPLDRGGYTF.

In its sample, this clonotype was seen many times. This chain links TRBV4-3 with TRBJ2-2; perhaps TRBD1 as D (5 bases). The CDR3 has 17 amino acids. Trimming removed 3 bases from V and 4 bases from J, with 18 bases in between. CDR1 and CDR2 from the germline V gene are LGHNA and YSLEER. The CDR3 DNA follows: TGCGCCAGCAGCCACGGTCAGGGTTCGGTGTCCACCGGGGAGCTGTTTTTT. Its translation: CASSHGQGSVSTGELFF.

This clonotype came up a few times. The chain has TRBV20-1 and TRBJ2-7, with D possibly called TRBD1 or TRBD2 (6 bases each). Trimming removed 1 base at V and 3 bases at J, with 19 bases between. CDR1 and CDR2 from the germline V gene are DFQATT and SNEGSKA (reference sequence). The CDR3 contains 16 residues. DNA of the CDR3: TGCAGTGCTAGAGGTGGCGGGGACACCGGCGACTACGAGCAGTACTTC. Translating it yields CSARGGGDTGDYEQYF.

This clonotype was recorded many times. This chain links TRBV7-9 with TRBJ2-1; D possibly corresponds to TRBD1 (5 bases). This CDR3 has 15 residues. The V gene's germline CDR1 is SEHNR and CDR2 FQNEAQ (reference sequence). V was clipped by 0 bases and J by 3 bases, with 9 bases between them. Written as DNA, the CDR3 is TGTGCCAGCAGCTTAGCGTGGCAGGGCTACAATGAGCAGTTCTTC. Its translation is CASSLAWQGYNEQFF.

V gene TRBV10-3 combines with J gene TRBJ2-7, with 14 bases lining up with TRBD2. The CDR3 consists of 17 residues. Germline assignment: CDR1 ENHRY and CDR2 SYGVKD. With V trimmed by 6 bases and J by 1 base, 8 bases remained unmatched. The chain's CDR3 is CAIRLGTSGSSSYEQYF. The CDR3 nucleotides read TGTGCCATCAGGCTCGGGACTAGCGGGAGCTCTTCCTACGAGCAGTACTTC.

There are many counts of this clonotype. The chain uses TRBV6-2 or TRBV6-3 and TRBJ2-7; 7 bases are shared with TRBD1. The germline gives CDR1 MNHEY, CDR2 SVGEGT. J lost 1 base, V lost 8 bases, and 5 bases had no gene match. The CDR3 is 13 amino acids. The CDR3 DNA reads TGTGCCAGCCAGGGGGACGTTTCCTACGAGCAGTACTTC. Its protein product is CASQGDVSYEQYF.

This clonotype was detected a few times. This chain uses TRBV5-1 with TRBJ2-7, with TRBD1 identical over 9 bases. The V and J ends lost 2 bases and 4 bases, in that order; junction bases with no gene match: 13. The CDR3 spans 17 residues. The germline V gene encodes CDR1 SGHRS and CDR2 YFSETQ. This chain's CDR3 is CASSFSRQGGTLYEQYF. The CDR3 DNA is TGCGCCAGCAGCTTTTCACGACAGGGGGGAACTCTTTACGAGCAGTACTTC.

The sample holds a few counts of this clonotype. The chain couples TRBV29-1 to TRBJ2-7; 7 bases agree with TRBD2. The CDR3 runs 13 residues. Germline V CDR1 and CDR2: SQVTM, ANQGSEA. With 6 bases clipped from V and 4 bases from J, the junction kept 9 bases outside the gene matches. DNA for the CDR3: TGCAGCGTCTTAAGCGGGAAGGGGTACGAGCAGTACTTC. Its translation: CSVLSGKGYEQYF.

There are a few counts of this clonotype. This CDR3 is CASSHSFSGTSGYNEQFF. As DNA, the CDR3 is TGCGCCAGCAGCCATTCCTTTTCCGGGACTAGCGGATACAATGAGCAGTTCTTC. This rearrangement joins TRBV4-1 to TRBJ2-1; the match to TRBD2 covers 11 bases. The V gene's germline CDR1 is MGHRA and CDR2 YSYEKL. The CDR3 is 18 residues long. The V segment lost 3 bases and the J segment 4 bases; nucleotides outside the gene matches: 11.

The sample holds many counts of this clonotype. The V call is TRBV5-1, the J call TRBJ1-2; D ambiguous. The CDR3 covers 11 residues. Trimming stripped 0 bases from V and 8 bases from J, with 5 bases between. Germline assignment: CDR1 SGHRS and CDR2 YFSETQ. The CDR3 coding sequence is TGCGCCAGCAGCTTGGACAGAGGCTACACCTTC. As protein: CASSLDRGYTF.

There are a few counts of this clonotype. The chain recombines TRBV7-9 with TRBJ1-2; 8 bases agree with TRBD1. Germline CDR1 is SEHNR and CDR2 is FQNEAQ (reference sequence). The CDR3 length is 11 residues. V shed 6 bases, J shed 14 bases, and the junction held 8 bases outside the gene matches. CDR3 coding DNA: TGTGCCAGCAGTGGACAGGGAGCGTCGACCTTC. Translation gives CASSGQGASTF.

This clonotype was seen a handful of times. CDR3 sequence (DNA): TGTGCCATCAGTGACCCATGGGGGGTCTCAGATACGCAGTATTTT. Translation gives CAISDPWGVSDTQYF. The V call is TRBV10-3, the J call TRBJ2-3, with a weak D call TRBD2 (6 bases). This CDR3 comprises 15 residues. Germline CDR1 and CDR2: ENHRY and SYGVKD. V lost 3 bases, J lost 4 bases, and 14 bases lay in between.